This is a list of T cell receptor beta chains from one sample in a study of tumor-infiltrating lymphocytes in oesophageal squamous cell carcinoma. From the PCR reads, TCRdb called clonotypes with MiXCR, one entry per CDR3 protein. This sample has about 21,000 distinct CDR3 sequences, with around 35% found just once. The specimen sequenced was esophageal tumor tissue. The receptors were sampled from a male donor with esophageal squamous cell carcinoma. Both conserved end residues are part of each CDR3. The D gene is left open where the match is weak. Only part of the rows carry a size: once, few, many, or a class if the clone is expanded.

D gene	V gene	clone size	J gene	CDR3 DNA	CDR3 protein
NA	TRBV6-1	many	TRBJ1-3	TGTGCCAGCAGTCAGGGACGTGGAAACACCATATATTTT	CASSQGRGNTIYF
TRBD2	TRBV11-3	many	TRBJ2-1	TGTGCCAGCAGCCCGGGACTAGCGGGAGGGAATGAGCAGTTCTTC	CASSPGLAGGNEQFF
NA	TRBV5-5	many	TRBJ2-7	TGTGCCAGCAGCATTGACAGGTTTCTCTCCTACGAGCAGTACTTC	CASSIDRFLSYEQYF
TRBD1	TRBV15	NA	TRBJ1-3	TGTGCCACCAGCAGAGATGAGGGGGACAGCTCTGGAAACACCATATATTTT	CATSRDEGDSSGNTIYF
NA	TRBV2	many	TRBJ2-3	TGTGCCAGCAGTGGAGCGGAGAGGAGCACAGATACGCAGTATTTT	CASSGAERSTDTQYF
NA	TRBV12-3/TRBV12-4	few	TRBJ2-7	TGTGCCAGCAGTTTATGGCCTAATGAGCAGTACTTC	CASSLWPNEQYF
TRBD2	TRBV7-2	NA	TRBJ2-3	TGTGCCAGCAGCTCCTATCCGCTACTAGCGGGAGTGGGTGCGAGCACAGATACGCAGTATTTT	CASSSYPLLAGVGASTDTQYF
NA	TRBV24-1	many	TRBJ2-1	TGTGCCACCAGTGATTTAGGAGGGGACCGTACGGATGAGCAGTTCTTC	CATSDLGGDRTDEQFF
NA	TRBV5-6	few	TRBJ1-2	TGTGCCAGCAGCCCCGCAGGGCAGTACGGCTACACCTTC	CASSPAGQYGYTF
TRBD1	TRBV18	NA	TRBJ1-5	TGTGCCAGCTCAGTTGGGACAGGACAGCCCCAGCATTTT	CASSVGTGQPQHF
NA	TRBV24-1	NA	TRBJ2-1	TGTGCCACCAGTGATCCGACTGGCCTTGGCTACAATGAGCAGTTCTTC	CATSDPTGLGYNEQFF
NA	TRBV4-3	NA	TRBJ1-3	TGCGCCAGCAGCCAAGAACCCTCCGGGCCTAGCTCTGGAAACACCATATATTTT	CASSQEPSGPSSGNTIYF
NA	TRBV7-6	few	TRBJ2-7	TGTGCCAGCAGCTTAGGGGGCGGGGGACACTCCTACAATGAGCAGTACTTC	CASSLGGGGHSYNEQYF
NA	TRBV12-3/TRBV12-4	NA	TRBJ2-3	TGTGCCAGCAGCACCAGACGGGGGGCGGGCACAGATACGCAGTATTTT	CASSTRRGAGTDTQYF
TRBD1	TRBV19	once	TRBJ1-5	TGTGCCAGTTGGAATCGGGACAGTTCTCTTAGCAATCAGCCCCAGAATTTT	CASWNRDSSLSNQPQNF
TRBD1	TRBV12-3/TRBV12-4	NA	TRBJ2-5	TGTGCCAGCAGTTCAGGGACAGGGGAAGAGACCCAGTACTTC	CASSSGTGEETQYF
NA	TRBV7-2	NA	TRBJ1-1	TGTGCCAGCAGCTTGCCGCCAAACACAGAAGCTTTCTTT	CASSLPPNTEAFF
NA	TRBV29-1	NA	TRBJ2-7	TGCAGCGTTGGGAGTACTCAGGGGCGCGAGCAGTACTTC	CSVGSTQGREQYF
TRBD2	TRBV4-2	many	TRBJ2-1	TGTGCCAGCAGCTATAGCGGGATCGGGTCCAATGAGCAGTTCTTC	CASSYSGIGSNEQFF
TRBD2	TRBV7-2	NA	TRBJ2-7	TGTGCCAGCAGCTGGGGACTAGCGGATCCCTACGAGCAGTACTTC	CASSWGLADPYEQYF
NA	TRBV11-3	many	TRBJ2-1	TGTGCCAGCAGCTTGAGTTGGGAGGATGAGCAGTTCTTC	CASSLSWEDEQFF
NA	TRBV27	NA	TRBJ2-1	TGTGCCAGACTTGTGGCGTGGCAGTACAATGAGCAGTTCTTC	CARLVAWQYNEQFF
TRBD2	TRBV12-5	NA	TRBJ2-3	TGTGCTAGTGGTTGGACTAGCGGGAGTCGAACGCAGTATTTT	CASGWTSGSRTQYF
NA	TRBV6-1	NA	TRBJ1-5	TGTGCCAGCAGTCGGGACTCATATCAGCCCCAGCATTTT	CASSRDSYQPQHF
NA	TRBV6-1	medium-sized	TRBJ1-5	TGTGCCAGCAGTGAAGTAGGGGGGAGAGGGCAGCCCCAGCATTTT	CASSEVGGRGQPQHF
NA	TRBV28	many	TRBJ1-1	TGTGCCAGCAGTTTAGACCACACTGAAGCTTTCTTT	CASSLDHTEAFF
TRBD1	TRBV11-2	many	TRBJ2-1	TGTGCCAGCAGCGTCCGGACAGGGTTTCACAATGAGCAGTTCTTC	CASSVRTGFHNEQFF
NA	TRBV19	NA	TRBJ2-2	TGTGCCAGTAGCGTACTTAACACCGGGGAGCTGTTTTTT	CASSVLNTGELFF
NA	TRBV6-1	many	TRBJ1-3	TGTGCCAGCAAAGAATCGACTGGAAACACCATATATTTT	CASKESTGNTIYF
NA	TRBV20-1	few	TRBJ2-7	TGCAGTGCTGATTATGACGGGAACTGGTACGAGCAGTACTTC	CSADYDGNWYEQYF
NA	TRBV7-8	NA	TRBJ2-3	TGTGCCAGCAGCTCCGGCGGGACCCCCAGGGATACGCAGTATTTT	CASSSGGTPRDTQYF
NA	TRBV7-3	NA	TRBJ1-4	TGTGCCAGCAGCTTAAACAACAGGGAAATAGGCGAAAAACTGTTTTTT	CASSLNNREIGEKLFF
TRBD2	TRBV7-6	once	TRBJ2-1	TGTGCTAGCAGCTTATTTAGCGGGAGTTACAATGAGCAGTTCTTC	CASSLFSGSYNEQFF
TRBD1	TRBV28	many	TRBJ2-7	TGTGCCAGCAGCTCTCAGGGACAGGGGTCCTACGAGCAGTACTTC	CASSSQGQGSYEQYF
NA	TRBV25-1	few	TRBJ2-7	TGTGCCAGCAGTATTACAGACGAGCAGTACTTC	CASSITDEQYF
NA	TRBV7-9	many	TRBJ2-7	TGTGCCAGCAGCTCCAGGGATTCCTACGAGCAGTACTTC	CASSSRDSYEQYF
NA	TRBV5-1	NA	TRBJ1-4	TGCGCCAGCGGAAGGGGGGATAATGAAAAACTGTTTTTT	CASGRGDNEKLFF
NA	TRBV19	few	TRBJ2-5	TGTGCCAGTAGTATCACCGCTCGGGCCAGCTCACCCCTCCACTTC	CASSITARASSPLHF
NA	TRBV7-3	NA	TRBJ2-2	TGTGCCAGCAGCTTATTCTCGGGCACCGGGGAGCTGTTTTTT	CASSLFSGTGELFF
TRBD2	TRBV11-2	many	TRBJ2-7	TGTGCCAGCAGCCCCGATTGGACTAGCAGGTACGAGCAGTACTTC	CASSPDWTSRYEQYF
TRBD1	TRBV7-2	once	TRBJ2-7	TGTGCCAGCAGCTTAATCAGGGGGACCATGCGCGAGCAGTACTTC	CASSLIRGTMREQYF
NA	TRBV7-3	NA	TRBJ2-6	TGTGCCAGCGGGAAAGCTGGAAATATCGGCTCTGGGGCCAACGTCCTGACTTTC	CASGKAGNIGSGANVLTF
TRBD2	TRBV7-8	NA	TRBJ2-7	TGTGCCAGCAGCTTTGGCCTAGCGGGGGCCACCTACGAGCAGTACTTC	CASSFGLAGATYEQYF
NA	TRBV7-3	NA	TRBJ2-1	TGTGCCAGCAGCTTAATCCCACTAGCAGAATACAATGAGCAGTTCTTC	CASSLIPLAEYNEQFF
NA	TRBV7-2	once	TRBJ2-2	TGTGCCAGCAGCTCCCTCCGGTCCGGGGAGCTGTTTTTT	CASSSLRSGELFF
TRBD1	TRBV27	NA	TRBJ2-2	TGTGCCAGCAGTTTCGGACAGGGGAACACCGGGGAGCTGTTTTTT	CASSFGQGNTGELFF
TRBD1	TRBV9	NA	TRBJ1-5	TGTGCCAGCAGCGTAGAGGGACAGGGGAATACTCAGCCCCAGCATTTT	CASSVEGQGNTQPQHF
NA	TRBV7-2	once	TRBJ1-2	TGTGCCAGCAGCGCACCGGGACGGACCTATGGCTACACCTTC	CASSAPGRTYGYTF
TRBD2	TRBV7-8	NA	TRBJ2-7	TGTGCCAGCAGCACCCAAAGCGGGAGTTACGAGCAGTACTTC	CASSTQSGSYEQYF
NA	TRBV12-3/TRBV12-4	many	TRBJ2-2	TGTGCCAGCAGCTCTACAACGGGGACCGGGGAGCTGTTTTTT	CASSSTTGTGELFF
NA	TRBV12-3/TRBV12-4	many	TRBJ1-5	TGTGCCAGCAGTTTATCGGGGGAGAGCAATCAGCCCCAGCATTTT	CASSLSGESNQPQHF
NA	TRBV6-4	NA	TRBJ2-3	TGTGCCAGCAGTGTCGAGTCTATGGGGGATACGCAGTATTTT	CASSVESMGDTQYF
NA	TRBV5-6	medium-sized	TRBJ2-1	TGTGCCAGCAGCTTGGCTACAGGGAGCATTCTGGGGACTACCATCTTC	CASSLATGSILGTTIF